This T cell receptor (beta chain) was observed in a study of regulatory T cells in long-lasting Graves disease. V lost 0 bases and J lost 12, with 14 bases in between. The CDR3 consists of 14 residues. CDR1 is KGHDR and CDR2 is SFDVKD in the germline V gene. Both iRepertoire HTBI primers and Arm-PCR of CDR3 regions were used to build the TCR beta libraries. From the multiplex PCR reads, TCRdb called clonotypes with MiXCR, one entry per CDR3 protein. The sample shows some 250,000 distinct CDR3 sequences, around 19% of them seen only once. In its sample, this clonotype was seen a few times. Stated time point: newly diagnosed GD, antithyroid drugs for less than 3 months. The TCR library was made from RNA that had been extracted from PBMCs in TRIzol. These data also formed part of another study, on T cells in Graves' hyperthyroidism and ophthalmopathy.

This receptor was obtained from a young woman with Graves disease. The chain combines TRBV24-1 with TRBJ2-1; D call uncertain. The input for sequencing was peripheral blood mononuclear cells (PBMCs), taken at new diagnosis, from a patient treated with antithyroid drugs. CDR3 amino acids: CATSDLMLGSRQFF. The CDR3 region has the DNA TGTGCCACCAGTGATTTGATGCTCGGGTCACGGCAGTTCTTC.